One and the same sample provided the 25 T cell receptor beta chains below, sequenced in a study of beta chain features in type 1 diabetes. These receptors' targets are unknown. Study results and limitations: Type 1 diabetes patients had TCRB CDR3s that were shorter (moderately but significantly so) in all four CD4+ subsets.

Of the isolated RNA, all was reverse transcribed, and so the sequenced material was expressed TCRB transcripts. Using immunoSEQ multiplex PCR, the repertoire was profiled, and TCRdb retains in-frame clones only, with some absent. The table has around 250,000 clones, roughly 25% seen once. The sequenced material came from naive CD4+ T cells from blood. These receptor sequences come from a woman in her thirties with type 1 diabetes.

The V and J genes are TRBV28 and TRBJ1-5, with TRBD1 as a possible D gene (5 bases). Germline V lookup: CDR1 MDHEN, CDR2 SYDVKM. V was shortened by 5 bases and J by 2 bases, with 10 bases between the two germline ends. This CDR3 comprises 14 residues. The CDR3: CASSLPTGNQPQHF. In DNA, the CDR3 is TGTGCCAGCAGTCTACCGACAGGCAATCAGCCCCAGCATTTT.

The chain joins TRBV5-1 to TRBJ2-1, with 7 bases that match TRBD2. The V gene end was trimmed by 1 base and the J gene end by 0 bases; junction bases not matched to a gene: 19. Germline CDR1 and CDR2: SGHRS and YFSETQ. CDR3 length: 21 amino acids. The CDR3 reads CASSLMWWEGHNGVSYNEQFF. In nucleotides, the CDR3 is TGCGCCAGCAGCTTGATGTGGTGGGAGGGCCATAACGGGGTCTCCTACAATGAGCAGTTCTTC. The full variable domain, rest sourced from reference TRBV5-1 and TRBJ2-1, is KAGVTQTPRYLIKTRGQQVTLSCSPISGHRSVSWYQQTPGQGLQFLFEYFSETQRNKGNFPGRFSGRQFSNSRSEMNVSTLELGDSALYLCASSLMWWEGHNGVSYNEQFFGPGTRLTVL.

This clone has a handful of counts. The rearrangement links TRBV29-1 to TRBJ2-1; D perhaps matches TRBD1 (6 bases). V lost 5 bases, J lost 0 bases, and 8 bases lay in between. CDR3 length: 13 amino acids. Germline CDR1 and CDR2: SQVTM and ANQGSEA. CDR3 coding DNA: TGCAGCGTTCCAGGGGCCTCCTACAATGAGCAGTTCTTC. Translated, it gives CSVPGASYNEQFF.

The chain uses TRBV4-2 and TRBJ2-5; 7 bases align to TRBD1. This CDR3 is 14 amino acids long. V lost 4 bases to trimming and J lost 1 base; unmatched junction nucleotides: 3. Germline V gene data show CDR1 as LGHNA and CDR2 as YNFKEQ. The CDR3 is CASSPDRVQETQYF. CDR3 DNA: TGTGCCAGCAGCCCCGACAGGGTCCAAGAGACCCAGTACTTC.

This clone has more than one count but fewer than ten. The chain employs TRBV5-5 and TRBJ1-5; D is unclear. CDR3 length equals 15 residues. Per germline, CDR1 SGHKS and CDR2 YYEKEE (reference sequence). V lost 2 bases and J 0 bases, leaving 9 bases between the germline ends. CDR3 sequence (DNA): TGTGCCAGCAGCTTCACAGATTATAGCAATCAGCCCCAGCATTTT. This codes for CASSFTDYSNQPQHF.

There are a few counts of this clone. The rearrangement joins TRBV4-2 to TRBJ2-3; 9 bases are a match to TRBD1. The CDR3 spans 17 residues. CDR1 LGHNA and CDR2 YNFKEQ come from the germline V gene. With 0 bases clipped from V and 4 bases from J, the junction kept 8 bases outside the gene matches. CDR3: CASSQDPLRTGADTQYF. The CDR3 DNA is TGTGCCAGCAGCCAAGATCCCCTCCGGACAGGGGCAGATACGCAGTATTTT.

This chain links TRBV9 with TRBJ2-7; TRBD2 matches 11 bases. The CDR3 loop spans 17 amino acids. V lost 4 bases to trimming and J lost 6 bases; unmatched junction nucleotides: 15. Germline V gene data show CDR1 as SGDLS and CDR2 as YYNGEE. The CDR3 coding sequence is TGTGCCAGCAGCCTCTCCCCCTTAGCGGGAGGGCCGGTCGAGCAGTACTTC. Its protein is CASSLSPLAGGPVEQYF.

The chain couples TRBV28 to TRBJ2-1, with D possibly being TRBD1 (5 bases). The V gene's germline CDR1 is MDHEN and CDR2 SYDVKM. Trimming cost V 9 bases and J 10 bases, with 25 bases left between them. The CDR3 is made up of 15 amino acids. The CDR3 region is CASHLVTGPKGEQFF. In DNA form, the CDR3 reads TGTGCCAGTCACTTGGTCACAGGTCCTAAAGGGGAGCAGTTCTTC. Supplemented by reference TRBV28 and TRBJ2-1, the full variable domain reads DVKVTQSSRYLVKRTGEKVFLECVQDMDHENMFWYRQDPGLGLRLIYFSYDVKMKEKGDIPEGYSVSREKKERFSLILESASTNQTSMYLCASHLVTGPKGEQFFGPGTRLTVL.

Here the CDR3 DNA reads TGTGCCTGGAGTGGAAGGACTAGCGGGTCCTACACAGATACGCAGTATTTT. It encodes CAWSGRTSGSYTDTQYF. This chain uses TRBV30 with TRBJ2-3; TRBD2 matches at 11 bases. Trimming removed 1 base from V and 2 bases from J; junction bases left unmatched: 8. This CDR3 is 17 amino acids long. The germline V gene has CDR1 GTSNPN and CDR2 SVGIG (reference sequence).

The CDR3 sequence is CSVEYNQGNEQFF. As DNA, the CDR3 is TGCAGCGTTGAGTACAATCAGGGGAATGAGCAGTTCTTC. This chain links TRBV29-1 with TRBJ2-1, with D perhaps TRBD1 (6 bases). Per germline, CDR1 SQVTM and CDR2 ANQGSEA. Trimming took off 3 bases at V and 7 bases at J, with 13 bases between the two ends. This CDR3 is 13 amino acids long.

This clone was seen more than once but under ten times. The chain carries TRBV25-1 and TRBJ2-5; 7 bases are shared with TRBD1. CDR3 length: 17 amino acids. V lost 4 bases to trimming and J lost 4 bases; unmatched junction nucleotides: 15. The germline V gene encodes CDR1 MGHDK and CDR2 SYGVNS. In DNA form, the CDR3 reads TGTGCCAGCAGTGGACCCCTGACAGGGAATGTTGGAGAGACCCAGTACTTC. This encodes CASSGPLTGNVGETQYF.

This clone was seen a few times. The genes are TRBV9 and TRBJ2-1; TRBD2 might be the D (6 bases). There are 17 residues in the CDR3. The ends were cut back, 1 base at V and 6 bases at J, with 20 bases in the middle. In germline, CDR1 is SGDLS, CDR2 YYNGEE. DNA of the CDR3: TGTGCCAGCAGCGTAATGGGCTTCGGGAGCAGGGCCAATGAGCAGTTCTTC. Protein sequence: CASSVMGFGSRANEQFF. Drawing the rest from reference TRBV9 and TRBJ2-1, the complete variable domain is DSGVTQTPKHLITATGQRVTLRCSPRSGDLSVYWYQQSLDQGLQFLIQYYNGEERAKGNILERFSAQQFPDLHSELNLSSLELGDSALYFCASSVMGFGSRANEQFFGPGTRLTVL.

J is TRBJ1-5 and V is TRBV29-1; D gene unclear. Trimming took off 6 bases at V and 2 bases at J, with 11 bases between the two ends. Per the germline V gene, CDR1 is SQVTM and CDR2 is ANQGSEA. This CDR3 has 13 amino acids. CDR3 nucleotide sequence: TGCAGCGTGAGGGAAGGTGGCAATCAGCCCCAGCATTTT. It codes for CSVREGGNQPQHF. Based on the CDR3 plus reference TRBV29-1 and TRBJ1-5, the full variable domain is SAVISQKPSRDICQRGTSLTIQCQVDSQVTMMFWYRQQPGQSLTLIATANQGSEATYESGFVIDKFPISRPNLTFSTLTVSNMSPEDSSIYLCSVREGGNQPQHFGDGTRLSIL.

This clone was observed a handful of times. CDR3 protein: CASSPSTGDFYNEQFF. CDR3 sequence (DNA): TGTGCCAGTAGTCCATCGACAGGGGACTTCTACAATGAGCAGTTCTTC. V usage is TRBV19 and J usage is TRBJ2-1; 8 bases are a match to TRBD1. J lost 3 bases, V lost 5 bases, and 9 bases had no gene match. Germline assignment: CDR1 LNHDA and CDR2 SQIVND (reference sequence). CDR3 length equals 16 residues.

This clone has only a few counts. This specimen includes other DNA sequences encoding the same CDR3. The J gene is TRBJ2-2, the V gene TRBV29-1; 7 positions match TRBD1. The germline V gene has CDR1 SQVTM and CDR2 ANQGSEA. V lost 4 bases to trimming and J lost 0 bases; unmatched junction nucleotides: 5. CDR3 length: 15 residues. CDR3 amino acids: CSVVRDSTNTGELFF. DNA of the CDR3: TGCAGCGTTGTCCGGGACAGCACGAACACCGGGGAGCTGTTTTTT.

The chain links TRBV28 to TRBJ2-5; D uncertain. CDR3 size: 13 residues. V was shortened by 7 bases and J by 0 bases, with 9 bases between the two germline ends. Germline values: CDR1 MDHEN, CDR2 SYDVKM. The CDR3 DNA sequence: TGTGCCAGCAACATCTTGTACCAAGAGACCCAGTACTTC. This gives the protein CASNILYQETQYF.

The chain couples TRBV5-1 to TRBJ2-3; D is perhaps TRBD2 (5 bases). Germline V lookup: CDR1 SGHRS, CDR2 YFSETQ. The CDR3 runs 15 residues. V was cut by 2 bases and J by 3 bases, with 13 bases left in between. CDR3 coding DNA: TGCGCCAGCAGCTTCTATAGCGATATAACAGATACGCAGTATTTT. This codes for CASSFYSDITDTQYF.

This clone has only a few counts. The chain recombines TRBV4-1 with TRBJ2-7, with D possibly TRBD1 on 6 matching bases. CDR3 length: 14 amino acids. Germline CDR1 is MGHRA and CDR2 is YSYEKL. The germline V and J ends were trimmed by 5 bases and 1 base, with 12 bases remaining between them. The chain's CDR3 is CASSLLTGSYEQYF. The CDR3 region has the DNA TGCGCCAGCAGCTTGTTAACAGGGTCCTACGAGCAGTACTTC.

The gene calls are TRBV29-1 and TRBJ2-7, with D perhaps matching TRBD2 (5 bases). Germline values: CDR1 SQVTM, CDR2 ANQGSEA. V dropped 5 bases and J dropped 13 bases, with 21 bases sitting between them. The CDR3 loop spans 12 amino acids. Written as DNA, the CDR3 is TGCAGCGTTTCAACTGACACGGAGGTGGAATACTTC. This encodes CSVSTDTEVEYF.

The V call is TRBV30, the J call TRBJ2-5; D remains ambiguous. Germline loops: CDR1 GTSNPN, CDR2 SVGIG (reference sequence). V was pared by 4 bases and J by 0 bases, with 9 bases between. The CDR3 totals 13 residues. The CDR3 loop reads CAWTGFYQETQYF. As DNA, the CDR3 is TGTGCCTGGACAGGTTTTTACCAAGAGACCCAGTACTTC. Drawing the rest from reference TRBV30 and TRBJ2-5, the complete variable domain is SQTIHQWPATLVQPVGSPLSLECTVEGTSNPNLYWYRQAAGRGLQLLFYSVGIGQISSEVPQNLSASRPQDRQFILSSKKLLLSDSGFYLCAWTGFYQETQYFGPGTRLLVL.

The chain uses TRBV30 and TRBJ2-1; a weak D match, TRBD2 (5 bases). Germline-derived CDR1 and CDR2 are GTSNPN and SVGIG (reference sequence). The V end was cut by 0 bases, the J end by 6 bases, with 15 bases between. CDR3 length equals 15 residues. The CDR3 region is CAWSVRWERGNEQFF. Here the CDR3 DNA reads TGTGCCTGGAGTGTACGATGGGAGCGCGGCAATGAGCAGTTCTTC.

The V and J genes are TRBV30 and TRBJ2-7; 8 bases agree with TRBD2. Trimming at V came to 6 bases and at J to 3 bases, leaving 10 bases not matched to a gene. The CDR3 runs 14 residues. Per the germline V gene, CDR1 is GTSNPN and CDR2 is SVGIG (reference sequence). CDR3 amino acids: CACPGAGGGYEQYF. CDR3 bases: TGTGCCTGCCCAGGGGCGGGAGGCGGCTACGAGCAGTACTTC. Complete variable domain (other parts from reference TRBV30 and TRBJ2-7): SQTIHQWPATLVQPVGSPLSLECTVEGTSNPNLYWYRQAAGRGLQLLFYSVGIGQISSEVPQNLSASRPQDRQFILSSKKLLLSDSGFYLCACPGAGGGYEQYFGPGTRLTVT.

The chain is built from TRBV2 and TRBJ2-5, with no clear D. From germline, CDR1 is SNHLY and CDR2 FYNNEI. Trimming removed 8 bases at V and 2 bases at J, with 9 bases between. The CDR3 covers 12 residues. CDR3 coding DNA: TGTGCCAGCCGGGTCTCGCAAGAGACCCAGTACTTC. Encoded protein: CASRVSQETQYF.

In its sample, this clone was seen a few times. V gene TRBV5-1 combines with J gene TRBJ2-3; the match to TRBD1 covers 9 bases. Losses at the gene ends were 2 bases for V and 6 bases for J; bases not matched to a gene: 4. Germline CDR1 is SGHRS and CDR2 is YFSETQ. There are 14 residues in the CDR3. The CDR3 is CASSFGQGRDTQYF. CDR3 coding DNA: TGCGCCAGCAGCTTCGGACAGGGGAGGGATACGCAGTATTTT.

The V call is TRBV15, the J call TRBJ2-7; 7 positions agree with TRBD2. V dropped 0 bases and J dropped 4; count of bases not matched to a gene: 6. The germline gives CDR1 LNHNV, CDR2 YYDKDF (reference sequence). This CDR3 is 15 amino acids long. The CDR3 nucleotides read TGTGCCACCAGCAGAGACTGGGGGGGTTTATACGAGCAGTACTTC. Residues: CATSRDWGGLYEQYF.